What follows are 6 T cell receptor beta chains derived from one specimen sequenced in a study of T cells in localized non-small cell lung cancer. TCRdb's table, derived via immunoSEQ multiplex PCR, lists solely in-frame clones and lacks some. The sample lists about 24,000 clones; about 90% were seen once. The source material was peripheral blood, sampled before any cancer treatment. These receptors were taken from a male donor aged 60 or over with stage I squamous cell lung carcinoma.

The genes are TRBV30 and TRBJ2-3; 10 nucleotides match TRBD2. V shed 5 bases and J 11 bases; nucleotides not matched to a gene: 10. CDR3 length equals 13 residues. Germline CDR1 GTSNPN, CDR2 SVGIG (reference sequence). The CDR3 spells CAWVAGGFGEQYF. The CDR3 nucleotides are TGTGCCTGGGTAGCGGGAGGTTTCGGGGAGCAGTATTTT. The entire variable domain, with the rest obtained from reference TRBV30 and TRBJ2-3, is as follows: SQTIHQWPATLVQPVGSPLSLECTVEGTSNPNLYWYRQAAGRGLQLLFYSVGIGQISSEVPQNLSASRPQDRQFILSSKKLLLSDSGFYLCAWVAGGFGEQYFGPGTRLTVL.

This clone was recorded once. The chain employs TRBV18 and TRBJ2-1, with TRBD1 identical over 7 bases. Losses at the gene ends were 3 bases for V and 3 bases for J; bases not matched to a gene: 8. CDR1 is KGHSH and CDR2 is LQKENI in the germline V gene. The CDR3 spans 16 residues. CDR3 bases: TGTGCCAGCTCACCCCCGTCCGGGACAGACTACAATGAGCAGTTCTTC. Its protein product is CASSPPSGTDYNEQFF.

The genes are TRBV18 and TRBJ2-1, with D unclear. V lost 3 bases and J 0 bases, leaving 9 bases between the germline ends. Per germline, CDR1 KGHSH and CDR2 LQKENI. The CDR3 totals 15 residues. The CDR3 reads CASSPVAISYNEQFF. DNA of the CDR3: TGTGCCAGCTCACCTGTCGCCATCTCCTACAATGAGCAGTTCTTC.

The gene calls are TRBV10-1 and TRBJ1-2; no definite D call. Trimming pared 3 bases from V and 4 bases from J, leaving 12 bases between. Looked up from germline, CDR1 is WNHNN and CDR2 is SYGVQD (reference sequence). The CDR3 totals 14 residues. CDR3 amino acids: CASSDTGNPYGYTF. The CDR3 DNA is TGCGCCAGCAGTGACACTGGGAACCCCTATGGCTACACCTTC.

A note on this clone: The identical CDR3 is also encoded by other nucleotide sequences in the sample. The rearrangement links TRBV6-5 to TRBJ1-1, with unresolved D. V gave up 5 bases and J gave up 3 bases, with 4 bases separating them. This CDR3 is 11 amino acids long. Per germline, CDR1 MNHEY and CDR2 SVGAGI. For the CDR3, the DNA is TGTGCCAGCAGTCGGGACACTGAAGCTTTCTTT. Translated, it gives CASSRDTEAFF.

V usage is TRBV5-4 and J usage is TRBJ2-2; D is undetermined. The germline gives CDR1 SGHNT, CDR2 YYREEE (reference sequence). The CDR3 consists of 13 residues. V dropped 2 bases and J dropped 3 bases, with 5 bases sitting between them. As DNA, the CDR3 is TGTGCCAGCAGCTTCCCGGACACCGGGGAGCTGTTTTTT. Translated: CASSFPDTGELFF.